A selection of T cell receptor beta chains follows, all from one sample in a study of Graves' ophthalmopathy and Graves' hyperthyroidism. TCRdb fed the multiplex PCR reads into MiXCR, producing one record per CDR3 protein. Of roughly 1.1 million distinct CDR3 sequences listed, about 35% are singletons. The sample taken for sequencing was peripheral blood or thyroid tissue (not recorded which). Source of these receptors: an adult man with Graves' hyperthyroidism. CDR3s include the opening cysteine and the closing phenylalanine or tryptophan. Each record gives: clone size, J gene, V gene, D gene, CDR3 DNA, CDR3 protein. A D gene is named only where the DNA matches it firmly. Clone size is given for some rows only: seen once, a few or many times, or a class if the clone is expanded.

size: NA
J: TRBJ1-2
V: TRBV4-1
D: NA
DNA: TGCGCCAGCAGCCCCGACAGGTGCTCCTATGGCTACACCTTC
CDR3: CASSPDRCSYGYTF

size: NA
J: TRBJ1-1
V: TRBV10-3
D: NA
DNA: TGTGCCATCAGTGGGAGTTATTCGGGCACTGAAGCTTTCTTT
CDR3: CAISGSYSGTEAFF

size: NA
J: TRBJ1-2
V: TRBV30
D: TRBD1
DNA: TGTGCCTGGAGCACAGGGGCGCCCTTTCGGTATGGCTACACCTTC
CDR3: CAWSTGAPFRYGYTF

size: many
J: TRBJ1-3
V: TRBV20-1
D: NA
DNA: TGCAGTGCTAGCAGGCCAATAGTCTCTGGAAACACCATATATTTT
CDR3: CSASRPIVSGNTIYF

size: many
J: TRBJ2-2
V: TRBV10-3
D: NA
DNA: TGTGCCATCAGCGATAGTACAGGGACGAACACCGGGGAGCTGTTTTTT
CDR3: CAISDSTGTNTGELFF

size: NA
J: TRBJ2-3
V: TRBV7-2
D: TRBD2
DNA: TGTGCCAGCAGCTTCCGGCCGGGGGGTATGACAGATACGCAGTATTTT
CDR3: CASSFRPGGMTDTQYF

size: many
J: TRBJ1-2
V: TRBV5-8
D: NA
DNA: TGTGCCAGCAGCTTGTTGGACAACTATGGCTACACCTTC
CDR3: CASSLLDNYGYTF

size: NA
J: TRBJ1-1
V: TRBV10-3
D: NA
DNA: TGTGCCATCAGTTTCCAGGTCTACACTGAAGCTTTCTTT
CDR3: CAISFQVYTEAFF

size: NA
J: TRBJ2-5
V: TRBV7-2
D: TRBD2
DNA: TGTGCCAGCAGCTTAAATGGGGGGGTAGAGACCCAGTACTTC
CDR3: CASSLNGGVETQYF

size: once
J: TRBJ2-7
V: TRBV5-1
D: NA
DNA: TGCGCCAGCAGCTTGGTCCCGCGGAACTCCTACGAGCAGTACTTC
CDR3: CASSLVPRNSYEQYF

size: NA
J: TRBJ1-1
V: TRBV7-9
D: NA
DNA: TGTGCCAGCAGCTCCGCAGGATGGACTGAAGCTTTCTTT
CDR3: CASSSAGWTEAFF